A selection of T cell receptor beta chains follows, all from one sample in a study of shared clonotypes between healthy human individuals. Using immunoSEQ multiplex PCR, the repertoire was profiled, and TCRdb retains in-frame clones only, with some absent. Among about 1 million clones, 75% were seen once, and the ten largest hold roughly 1.5%. The sequenced sample consisted of memory CD4+ T cells sorted from blood. The receptors stem from a young man in good health. Both conserved end residues are part of each CDR3. The D gene is left open where the match is weak. Some rows mark clone size as missing; the rest say once, few, many or name a class of expanded clone.

clone size: few
J gene: TRBJ2-5
D gene: -
V gene: TRBV28
CDR3 protein: CASSYPRVQETQYF
CDR3 DNA: TGTGCCAGCAGCTACCCCCGCGTCCAAGAGACCCAGTACTTC

clone size: -
J gene: TRBJ2-3
D gene: -
V gene: TRBV7-9
CDR3 protein: CATPSGSTDTQYF
CDR3 DNA: TGTGCCACCCCGAGTGGATCCACAGATACGCAGTATTTT

clone size: -
J gene: TRBJ1-2
D gene: -
V gene: TRBV6-1
CDR3 protein: CASSLKTTYYGYTF
CDR3 DNA: TGTGCCAGCAGCCTAAAAACGACATACTATGGCTACACCTTC

clone size: -
J gene: TRBJ1-5
D gene: -
V gene: TRBV6-6
CDR3 protein: CASSPSRGTNQPQHF
CDR3 DNA: TGTGCCAGCAGCCCTTCGAGAGGGACCAATCAGCCCCAGCATTTT

clone size: -
J gene: TRBJ2-7
D gene: TRBD2
V gene: TRBV5-4
CDR3 protein: CASSPGGFMSGGPYEQYF
CDR3 DNA: TGTGCCAGCAGCCCTGGGGGCTTTATGAGCGGGGGACCCTACGAGCAGTACTTC

clone size: -
J gene: TRBJ2-1
D gene: TRBD2
V gene: TRBV4-3
CDR3 protein: CASSQELAGGIYNEQFF
CDR3 DNA: TGCGCCAGCAGCCAAGAATTGGCGGGAGGTATCTACAATGAGCAGTTCTTC

clone size: many
J gene: TRBJ2-3
D gene: -
V gene: TRBV4-1
CDR3 protein: CASSQVGVRTDTQYF
CDR3 DNA: TGCGCCAGCAGCCAAGTCGGCGTCCGCACAGATACGCAGTATTTT

clone size: -
J gene: TRBJ2-2
D gene: -
V gene: TRBV27
CDR3 protein: CASSPGQILNTGELFF
CDR3 DNA: TGTGCCAGCAGTCCCGGACAGATTCTAAACACCGGGGAGCTGTTTTTT

clone size: -
J gene: TRBJ1-2
D gene: -
V gene: TRBV7-2
CDR3 protein: CASSLSQGPAYGYTF
CDR3 DNA: TGTGCCAGCAGTTTAAGCCAGGGACCCGCCTATGGCTACACCTTC

clone size: -
J gene: TRBJ2-7
D gene: TRBD2
V gene: TRBV11-2
CDR3 protein: CASSLGGLAGPYEQYF
CDR3 DNA: TGTGCCAGCAGCTTAGGTGGCCTAGCGGGTCCCTACGAGCAGTACTTC

clone size: -
J gene: TRBJ2-3
D gene: TRBD1
V gene: TRBV30
CDR3 protein: CAWNPGQSTDTQYF
CDR3 DNA: TGTGCCTGGAACCCGGGACAGAGCACAGATACGCAGTATTTT

clone size: -
J gene: TRBJ1-1
D gene: -
V gene: TRBV5-4
CDR3 protein: CASRPTGRTEAFF
CDR3 DNA: TGTGCCAGCAGACCTACAGGGAGGACTGAAGCTTTCTTT

clone size: -
J gene: TRBJ1-4
D gene: -
V gene: TRBV6-1
CDR3 protein: CASTATNEKLFF
CDR3 DNA: TGTGCCAGCACGGCAACTAATGAAAAACTGTTTTTT

clone size: -
J gene: TRBJ1-1
D gene: -
V gene: TRBV11-2
CDR3 protein: CASSPEVFAGTGAFF
CDR3 DNA: TGTGCCAGCAGCCCAGAGGTGTTCGCCGGGACGGGAGCTTTCTTT

clone size: -
J gene: TRBJ1-2
D gene: -
V gene: TRBV18
CDR3 protein: CASSPDINYGYTF
CDR3 DNA: TGTGCCAGCTCACCCGACATCAACTATGGCTACACCTTC

clone size: few
J gene: TRBJ1-6
D gene: -
V gene: TRBV4-3
CDR3 protein: CASSQDTGNSPLHF
CDR3 DNA: TGCGCCAGCAGCCAAGATACCGGGAATTCACCCCTCCACTTT

clone size: -
J gene: TRBJ2-3
D gene: -
V gene: TRBV6-6
CDR3 protein: CASSYSASGTQYF
CDR3 DNA: TGTGCCAGCAGTTACTCGGCCAGCGGTACGCAGTATTTT

clone size: few
J gene: TRBJ1-2
D gene: -
V gene: TRBV6-1
CDR3 protein: CATRAPNYGYTF
CDR3 DNA: TGTGCCACCAGGGCCCCAAACTATGGCTACACCTTC

clone size: -
J gene: TRBJ1-4
D gene: TRBD1
V gene: TRBV7-2
CDR3 protein: CASSYGGQGAKKLFF
CDR3 DNA: TGTGCCAGCAGCTACGGGGGACAGGGGGCTAAAAAACTGTTTTTT

clone size: few
J gene: TRBJ1-4
D gene: -
V gene: TRBV28
CDR3 protein: CASSLSTNEKLFF
CDR3 DNA: TGTGCCAGCAGTCTTTCAACTAATGAAAAACTGTTTTTT

clone size: -
J gene: TRBJ2-3
D gene: -
V gene: TRBV9
CDR3 protein: CASSVGTLLDTQYF
CDR3 DNA: TGTGCCAGCAGCGTAGGTACACTTCTTGATACGCAGTATTTT

clone size: -
J gene: TRBJ2-1
D gene: -
V gene: TRBV11-2
CDR3 protein: CASSLDGWQFF
CDR3 DNA: TGTGCCAGCAGCTTAGATGGGTGGCAGTTCTTC

clone size: -
J gene: TRBJ1-2
D gene: -
V gene: TRBV28
CDR3 protein: CASCDRRDGYTF
CDR3 DNA: TGTGCCAGCTGTGACCGCAGGGATGGCTACACCTTC

clone size: -
J gene: TRBJ1-3
D gene: -
V gene: TRBV2
CDR3 protein: CASGAAGMAGNTIYF
CDR3 DNA: TGTGCCAGCGGTGCGGCAGGGATGGCAGGAAACACCATATATTTT

clone size: -
J gene: TRBJ2-7
D gene: TRBD1
V gene: TRBV27
CDR3 protein: CASSKQGAVREQYF
CDR3 DNA: TGTGCCAGCAGTAAACAGGGGGCGGTGAGGGAGCAGTACTTC

clone size: once
J gene: TRBJ2-1
D gene: TRBD2
V gene: TRBV27
CDR3 protein: CASNRGLAGNEQFF
CDR3 DNA: TGTGCCAGCAATCGAGGACTAGCAGGCAATGAGCAGTTCTTC

clone size: once
J gene: TRBJ2-7
D gene: TRBD1
V gene: TRBV10-3
CDR3 protein: CAISETPGTGIYEQYF
CDR3 DNA: TGTGCCATCAGTGAGACCCCCGGGACAGGGATCTACGAGCAGTACTTC